What follows describes a single T cell receptor beta chain. What this receptor recognizes is not known. No base-level quality is on record; no much larger clone is a single base apart. These data belong to a study of cytomegalovirus exposure and HLA in healthy donors (dated by TCRdb to about 2017). General notes on the study: According to an earlier analysis of 587 of the donors, about 190 million T cells yielded 95 million to 140 million unique TCR beta sequences and about 280 Gb of sequence data. Roughly 300 gigabases of sequencing data and tens of millions of unique TCR sequences were included in an early release covering roughly 600 HLA-typed donors. The genetic ancestry cluster associated with self-reported Caucasian donors included 80% to 90% of the roughly 380 genotyped donors. The study was designed to test whether signatures of past pathogen exposure could be identified by cataloging public T cell receptors. The study profiled the T cell repertoires of 500 to 800 subjects by immunosequencing and related them to cytomegalovirus serostatus. In addition to the first cohort of hundreds of subjects, a separate validation cohort of 120 different subjects was used. To predict cytomegalovirus infection status, the study brought together high-throughput TCR immunosequencing, statistical association of individual TCRs with disease status, and machine learning. To study patterns of TCR occurrence, a later analysis re-analyzed previously published TCR beta repertoires from 500 to 850 donors and added high-resolution HLA genotyping. The later analysis used no new phenotypic data to find candidate immune exposures, relying instead on TCR beta sequences and their occurrence across donors. In an earlier analysis of roughly 580 of the donors, high-throughput TCR beta sequencing was used to judge whether each TCR beta V gene segment behaved as functional or pseudogenic. Donor age, sex, ethnicity and CMV serostatus were compiled together with the repertoire data. In a later genetic analysis, genome-wide SNP genotypes for about 55% of the roughly 700 donors were used, and that subset was treated as a discovery cohort. Every discovery cohort repertoire had been produced on one sequencing platform. HLA typing covered class I and class II loci at four-digit resolution. The number of donors typed differed by locus, with about 629-640 for A, B, C, DRB1 and DQB1, more than 500 for DQA1, about 610 for DPA1, and around 460 for DPB1. A few DR-DQ haplotypes were treated as single units for association and clustering because of strong linkage in the cohort. Among some 410 genotyped donors of the cohort, an average of around 250,000 unique TCR beta nucleotide sequences was sequenced per donor, of which approximately 18% were non-productive.

Preparation of the library involved the immunoSEQ multiplex PCR assay. For the multiplex PCR, a mixture combining 60 forward primers for TCR Vbeta segments and 13 reverse primers for TCR Jbeta segments was used. The CDR3 region of rearranged TCR beta genes was amplified from genomic DNA with a multiplex PCR assay. Amplified TCR beta libraries were sequenced as 87-base-pair reads on the Illumina HiSeq System. The authors processed their data as follows. A later analysis tallied 75 million to 95 million unique TCR beta chains across the 666 repertoires, and approximately 11 million of those chains were shared by two or more donors. To remove PCR and sequencing errors, raw reads were error-corrected and collapsed into unique sequences using a nearest-neighbor algorithm that merged closely related sequences. CDR3 sequences were aligned to IMGT reference sequences to assign V, D and J gene segments. For a sequence to be retained, a match of at least six nucleotides was required to both a V gene segment and a J gene segment. A rearrangement was called productive if the CDR3 had no stop codons and remained in frame with V and J, and every other rearrangement was called non-productive. CDR3 was defined according to IMGT convention as the region running from the second conserved V-encoded cysteine to the conserved J-encoded phenylalanine. The earlier analysis of some 550 of the donors excluded any sequence lacking an unambiguous match to a single V gene segment. An earlier analysis of a few hundred of the donors called V segments functional above 56.7% productive rearrangements and segregating when the between-donor standard deviation exceeded 5%. A statistical classification framework was built to diagnose cytomegalovirus status from the catalog of TCR beta chain sequences. In a later analysis, TCR nucleotide sequences were compared against IMGT/GENE-DB human TR gene sequences so that V and J genes could be assigned. A later analysis assigned CDR3 sequences and most-parsimonious VDJ recombination scenarios with the TCRdist pipeline. A later analysis defined each TCR beta chain by its CDR3 amino acid sequence plus V-gene family, and excluded reads lacking a unique V-gene family. A later analysis removed several hundred highly shared, low-generation-probability nucleotide sequences to deal with suspected cross-contamination and a sequencing artifact. A later analysis calculated a clonal expansion index for each public chain from normalized within-repertoire ranks of inferred template counts. In a later analysis, generation probabilities were computed with a VDJ recombination model fitted to out-of-frame rearrangements, and the resulting probabilities were checked against IGoR. Hypergeometric tests were used in a later analysis to score TCR-TCR, TCR-HLA and TCR-CMV co-occurrence, with a repertoire-size bias correction applied to the TCR pairs. In a later analysis, false discovery rates were estimated by permuting HLA or CMV assignments 20 times. In a later analysis, co-occurring TCRs were grouped using DBSCAN, with TCRdist sequence similarity added in when clustering inside HLA-allele-positive subsets. Repertoires with fewer than 30,000 or more than 120,000 public chains were left out of co-occurrence clustering, as were a handful of repertoires with anomalous nucleotide sharing. TCRdb obtained this table from immuneACCESS and retained in-frame rearrangements with V and J assigned. These tables miss some clones; where compared with another copy, unresolved V genes account for less than half of the shortfall, and the remainder is unexplained. V, J and clone size are those of that table, while D and trimming were read from the DNA. In this sample the table shows 140,000 to 150,000 clones, around 80% of which occur a single time. The ten largest clones add up to 2.5% to 3% of the sample.

Taken from the germline V gene, the CDR1 and CDR2 loops are MDHEN and SYDVKM. The CDR3 runs 13 residues from the cysteine to the phenylalanine. Only the CDR3 region is kept as DNA, spanning 39 bases read in frame from base 1. V gives up 7 bases and J gives up 7 bases, and the segment between their germline ends measures 16 bases. The cohort comprised around 690 healthy bone marrow donors. Cohort members were all nominally healthy when sampled, although unrecorded immune exposures were likely present. The donor tested CMV seronegative, placing the donor among the 300 to 450 seronegative members of the cohort. Every donor gave a peripheral blood sample, and the peripheral blood mononuclear cells from that sample were used for TCR beta sequencing. The Qiagen DNeasy Blood Extraction Kit was used to extract genomic DNA from the blood cell samples. Study-wide conclusions, independent of this receptor: The cohort was sequenced for TCR beta chains only, and without alpha or paired-chain data the features that could be detected were limited. Immune exposure information for the cohort was limited to CMV serostatus. The presence/absence analyses assumed that sequencing depth was roughly uniform across donors, and that assumption may not be true. Specific HLA alleles were associated with around 18,000 TCR beta sequences at a false discovery rate of 0.05 in a later analysis. According to the authors, the approach could potentially be generalized to other disease states and immunological phenotypes. Compared with the 666-donor mean, donors in an Asian-associated ancestry cluster had fewer N-insertions in productive TCRs, according to a later genetic analysis. A later analysis found that most CMV-associated TCR beta chains appeared HLA-restricted, with HLA associations seemingly driven largely by CMV exposure. Because counts were too low, about 15 rarely observed V segments, including chromosome 9 orphons, were left out of the earlier analysis of approximately 580 of the donors. Cytomegalovirus status was reported to be diagnosed by the classifier with high specificity and sensitivity in both the original and validation cohorts. In a later genetic analysis, a missense DCLRE1C variant was associated with V-gene and J-gene trimming of TCR beta chains, and the association was replicated in an independent cohort. Because HLA typing was missing for some donors at each locus, association tests included only the typed subset. While some public TCRs were present in many individuals, most TCR sequences turned up only very rarely across donors. Strong co-occurrence of HLA alleles, especially DR and DQ, made assigning TCR associations to individual alleles difficult. A few of the identified cytomegalovirus-associated TCR beta chains were confirmed in vitro to be specific for cytomegalovirus antigens. Linkage disequilibrium might explain the correlated functional status among segregating V segments, but an unknown experimental factor could not be excluded. The study gave a list of roughly 150 TCR beta chains associated with cytomegalovirus. In an earlier analysis of about 600 of the donors, most TCR beta V segments appeared in productive rearrangements about 87% or about 30% of the time, broadly matching IMGT annotations. In a later analysis, HLA-associated TCR beta chains showed more clonal expansion and lower generation probabilities than non-associated chains that were equally common. A further reported finding was that TCR beta sequences accurately predicted the HLA-A and HLA-B alleles for most subjects in the first cohort. Some IMGT-functional V segments, including TRBV6-2 and TRBV6-3, could not be distinguished by the 87-base-pair reads and were therefore excluded. According to a later analysis, parvovirus B19, influenza, CMV and Epstein-Barr virus appeared linked to several top co-occurrence clusters. In a later analysis, the rate of TCR association differed among HLA loci, with DRB1 alleles having the most associated TCRs and HLA-C alleles having the fewest. The sequencing pipeline was judged likely to have produced a cluster of highly shared sequence variants as a technical artifact.

The source is a female donor in good health and CMV-seronegative. The chain is made from TRBV28 and TRBJ2-5; perhaps TRBD1 is the D gene, with 6 bases matching. Sequencing used PBMCs. The CDR3 here reads CASTSSGVVTQYF. DNA sequence: TGTGCCAGCACGTCATCAGGGGTGGTGACCCAGTACTTC.